One and the same sample provided the 18 T cell receptor beta chains below, sequenced in a study of CD8+ T cells in alopecia areata. The authors extracted RNA and reverse transcribed it into cDNA as the sequencing template. TCRdb's table, derived via immunoSEQ multiplex PCR, lists solely in-frame clones and lacks some. Among roughly 200,000 clones, roughly 60% were seen once, and the ten largest hold about 1.5%. The source material was CD4+ T cells sorted from blood, sampled at week 0. These receptors came from a human donor with alopecia areata.

This clone was seen only a few times. The chain combines TRBV14 with TRBJ1-2, with 9 positions matching TRBD1. The V gene end was trimmed by 5 bases and the J gene end by 5 bases; junction bases not matched to a gene: 6. The CDR3 runs to 14 residues. CDR1 is SGHDN, CDR2 FVKESK, per germline. The CDR3 sequence: CASSSSGQGYGYTF. Here the CDR3 DNA reads TGTGCCAGCAGCTCGTCGGGACAGGGATATGGCTACACCTTC.

The V gene is TRBV27, the J gene TRBJ1-2, with D tentatively TRBD1 (6 bases). The CDR3 length is 16 residues. Deletions cut 4 bases from V and 7 bases from J, with 22 bases between. Germline V gene data show CDR1 as MNHEY and CDR2 as SMNVEV (reference sequence). For the CDR3, the DNA is TGTGCCAGCAGTTCCCCCTCGGGGGGGGCGCTCATTGGCTACACCTTC. This codes for CASSSPSGGALIGYTF.

This clone was detected ten times or more. This chain links TRBV18 with TRBJ1-2; D is uncertain. The CDR3 totals 14 residues. The V gene's germline CDR1 is KGHSH and CDR2 LQKENI. With 4 bases removed from V and 0 bases from J, the gap between germline ends came to 9 bases. DNA for the CDR3: TGTGCCAGCTCACAGGACGGCCCTAACTATGGCTACACCTTC. It translates to CASSQDGPNYGYTF.

The chain couples TRBV10-3 to TRBJ1-2; tentative D call: TRBD1 (6 bases). V dropped 10 bases and J dropped 2 bases, with 23 bases sitting between them. Germline V gene data show CDR1 as ENHRY and CDR2 as SYGVKD. This CDR3 spans 16 amino acids. The CDR3: CATTPDTGSPNYGYTF. The CDR3 coding sequence is TGTGCCACCACCCCGGACACAGGGAGCCCAAACTATGGCTACACCTTC.

To note about this clone: Its ends do not fully match the called genes, so a read error is possible. The chain recombines TRBV29-1 with TRBJ1-5; D unclear. This CDR3 is 13 amino acids long. The germline V gene encodes CDR1 SQVTM and CDR2 ANQGSEA. The CDR3 loop is CSVEGWNNQPQHF. The CDR3, as DNA: TGCAGCGTCGAAGGATGGAACAATCAGCCCCAGCATTTT.

The CDR3 region has the DNA TGCGCCAGCAGCCAACCTGACAGGGATTCACCCCTCCACTTT. Its protein product is CASSQPDRDSPLHF. The chain carries TRBV4-3 and TRBJ1-6, with 7 bases aligning to TRBD1. This CDR3 comprises 14 residues. Unmatched junction bases numbered 3, after V lost 2 bases and J lost 8 bases. Germline loops: CDR1 LGHNA, CDR2 YSLEER.

V and J are TRBV5-1 and TRBJ1-2; D unclear. V was pared by 0 bases and J by 3 bases, with 9 bases between. The CDR3 runs 14 residues. Germline assignment: CDR1 SGHRS and CDR2 YFSETQ. The CDR3 nucleotides read TGCGCCAGCAGCTTGGGTGACGGGTACTATGGCTACACCTTC. Translation: CASSLGDGYYGYTF.

The chain is built from TRBV7-2 and TRBJ1-6; 7 nucleotides agree with TRBD1. The V segment lost 4 bases and the J segment 9 bases; nucleotides outside the gene matches: 6. CDR3 length: 14 amino acids. CDR1 is SGHTA, CDR2 FQGNSA, per germline. The CDR3 DNA sequence: TGTGCCAGCAGCTCGACAGGGAACTCTTCACCCCTCCACTTT. Translating gives CASSSTGNSSPLHF.

The chain combines TRBV5-1 with TRBJ2-7; D unresolved. V shed 4 bases and J shed 4 bases, with 15 bases lying between them. The CDR3 has 14 amino acids. Per germline, CDR1 SGHRS and CDR2 YFSETQ. CDR3 nucleotide sequence: TGCGCCAGCAGCCGAGATAACGAGCCATACGAGCAGTACTTC. Protein: CASSRDNEPYEQYF. Variable domain in full (rest from reference TRBV5-1 and TRBJ2-7): KAGVTQTPRYLIKTRGQQVTLSCSPISGHRSVSWYQQTPGQGLQFLFEYFSETQRNKGNFPGRFSGRQFSNSRSEMNVSTLELGDSALYLCASSRDNEPYEQYFGPGTRLTVT.

This chain uses TRBV7-9 with TRBJ2-6; D call uncertain. Trimming cost V 5 bases and J 0 bases, with 20 bases left between them. Germline lookup yields CDR1 SEHNR and CDR2 FQNEAQ (reference sequence). The CDR3 covers 19 residues. CDR3 loop: CASSHPSPLTNSGANVLTF. In nucleotides, the CDR3 is TGTGCCAGCAGCCACCCGTCGCCCCTTACAAACTCTGGGGCCAACGTCCTGACTTTC.

This clone was seen only a few times. The V and J genes are TRBV7-8 and TRBJ2-3; 12 bases are shared with TRBD2. CDR1 is SGHVS, CDR2 FQNEAQ, per germline. Trimming at V came to 5 bases and at J to 1 base, leaving 4 bases not matched to a gene. CDR3 length equals 16 residues. Here the CDR3 DNA reads TGTGCCAGCAGCGGCAGGACTAGCGGGGGCACAGATACGCAGTATTTT. Translation: CASSGRTSGGTDTQYF.

This sequence joins TRBV19 and TRBJ2-5; D may be TRBD2 (5 bases). Germline CDR1 reads LNHDA; CDR2 reads SQIVND (reference sequence). Between the trimmed V and J ends, which lost 6 bases and 2 bases, there was a span of 10 bases. This CDR3 has 13 amino acids. This CDR3 reads CASSRGTQETQYF. The CDR3, as DNA: TGTGCCAGTAGCCGGGGAACACAAGAGACCCAGTACTTC.

In its sample, this clone was seen a few times. The genes are TRBV29-1 and TRBJ2-5; TRBD2 agrees at 12 bases. Germline V gene data show CDR1 as SQVTM and CDR2 as ANQGSEA. V gave up 7 bases and J gave up 5 bases; unmatched junction bases: 11. The CDR3 runs 15 residues. This CDR3 reads CSAQLAGGLTETQYF. CDR3 DNA: TGCAGCGCCCAACTAGCGGGGGGCCTCACGGAGACCCAGTACTTC.

Ten or more counts support this clone. The chain is built from TRBV12-5 and TRBJ2-1; possibly TRBD1 for D (6 bases). V was pared by 9 bases and J by 10 bases, with 22 bases between. The CDR3 runs 14 residues. CDR1 LGHNT and CDR2 FRNRAP come from the germline V gene. CDR3 sequence: CASQTGAWLNEQFF. The CDR3 DNA reads TGTGCTAGCCAGACAGGTGCGTGGTTAAACGAGCAGTTCTTC.

This clone came up a few times. The chain uses TRBV4-3 and TRBJ1-1; 9 bases align to TRBD1. CDR1 is LGHNA, CDR2 YSLEER, per germline. V lost 1 base to trimming and J lost 0 bases; unmatched junction nucleotides: 6. The CDR3 runs to 17 residues. CDR3 sequence (DNA): TGCGCCAGCAGCCAAGTAGCGGGGGACAGGGTGAACACTGAAGCTTTCTTT. It codes for CASSQVAGDRVNTEAFF.

This clone was picked up many times. Other DNA sequences in this sample translate to the same CDR3. The chain has TRBV10-3 and TRBJ1-2; D is unresolved. CDR3 size: 13 residues. The germline gives CDR1 ENHRY, CDR2 SYGVKD. The V gene lost 2 bases and the J gene lost 2 bases, with 6 bases spanning the gap. The CDR3 loop reads CAISEGTNYGYTF. Written as DNA, the CDR3 is TGTGCCATCAGTGAGGGCACCAACTATGGCTACACCTTC.

The chain carries TRBV7-2 and TRBJ1-1, with D perhaps matching TRBD1 (5 bases). CDR1 and CDR2 (germline): SGHTA, FQGNSA. V gave up 6 bases and J gave up 3 bases, with 17 bases separating them. The CDR3 length is 15 residues. The DNA for the CDR3 is TGTGCCAGCAGTTTAACCCCCTCGACAGACACTGAAGCTTTCTTT. This gives the protein CASSLTPSTDTEAFF.

Points on this clone: A read error may produce the germline difference seen at one junction end. The chain has TRBV14 and TRBJ1-4, with 8 bases aligning to TRBD1. CDR3 length equals 15 residues. Germline values: CDR1 SGHDN, CDR2 FVKESK. In DNA form, the CDR3 reads TGTGCCAGCAGCCCACGCCAGGGGGCTAAGGAAAAACTGTTTTTT. Its translation is CASSPRQGAKEKLFF.